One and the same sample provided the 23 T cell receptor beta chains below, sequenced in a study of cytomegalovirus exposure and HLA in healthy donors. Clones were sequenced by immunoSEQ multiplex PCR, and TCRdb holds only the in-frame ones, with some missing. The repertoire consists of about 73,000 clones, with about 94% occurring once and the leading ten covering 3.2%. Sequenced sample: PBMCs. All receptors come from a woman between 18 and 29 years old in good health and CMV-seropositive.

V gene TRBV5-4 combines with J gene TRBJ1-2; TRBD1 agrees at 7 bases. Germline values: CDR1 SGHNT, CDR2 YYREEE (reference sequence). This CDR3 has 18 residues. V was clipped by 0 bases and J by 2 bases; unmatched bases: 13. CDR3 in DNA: TGTGCCAGCAGCTTGGATCTTCTAATTACCAGGGGGAACTATGGCTACACCTTC. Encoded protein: CASSLDLLITRGNYGYTF.

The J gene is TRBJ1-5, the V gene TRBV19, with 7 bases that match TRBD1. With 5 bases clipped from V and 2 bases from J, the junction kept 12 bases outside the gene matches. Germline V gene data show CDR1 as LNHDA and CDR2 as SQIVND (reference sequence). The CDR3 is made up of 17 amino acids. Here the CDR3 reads CASSELIRTGGNQPQHF. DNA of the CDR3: TGTGCCAGTAGTGAGTTAATAAGGACAGGAGGCAATCAGCCCCAGCATTTT.

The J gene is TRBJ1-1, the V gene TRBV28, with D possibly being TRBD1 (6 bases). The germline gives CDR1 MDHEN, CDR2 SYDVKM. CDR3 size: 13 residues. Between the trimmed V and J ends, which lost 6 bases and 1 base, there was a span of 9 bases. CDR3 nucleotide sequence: TGTGCCAGCAGCACAGGGACGAACACTGAAGCTTTCTTT. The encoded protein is CASSTGTNTEAFF. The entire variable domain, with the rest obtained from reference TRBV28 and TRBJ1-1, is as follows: DVKVTQSSRYLVKRTGEKVFLECVQDMDHENMFWYRQDPGLGLRLIYFSYDVKMKEKGDIPEGYSVSREKKERFSLILESASTNQTSMYLCASSTGTNTEAFFGQGTRLTVV.

The CDR3 sequence: CASSRRGDQPQHF. The CDR3 bases are TGTGCCAGCAGTCGCAGGGGTGATCAGCCCCAGCATTTT. The V and J genes are TRBV6-5 and TRBJ1-5; D is possibly TRBD1 (6 bases). Per the germline V gene, CDR1 is MNHEY and CDR2 is SVGAGI. The CDR3 covers 13 residues. V lost 5 bases and J lost 5, with 10 bases in between.

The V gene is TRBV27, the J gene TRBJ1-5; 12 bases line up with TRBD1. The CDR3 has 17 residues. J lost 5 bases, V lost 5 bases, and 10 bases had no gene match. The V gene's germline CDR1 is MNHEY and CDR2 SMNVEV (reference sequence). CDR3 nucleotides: TGTGCCAGCAGTCCTTGGGGGACAGGGGGCGCCGATCAGCCCCAGCATTTT. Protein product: CASSPWGTGGADQPQHF.

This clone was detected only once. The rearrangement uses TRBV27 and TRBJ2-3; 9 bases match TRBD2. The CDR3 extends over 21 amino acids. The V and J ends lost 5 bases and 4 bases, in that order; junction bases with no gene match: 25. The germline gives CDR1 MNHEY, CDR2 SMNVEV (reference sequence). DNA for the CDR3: TGTGCCAGCAGTACCGCCTCCAGGGGTAGCGGGGGCCATATGGCCGCAGATACGCAGTATTTT. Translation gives CASSTASRGSGGHMAADTQYF.

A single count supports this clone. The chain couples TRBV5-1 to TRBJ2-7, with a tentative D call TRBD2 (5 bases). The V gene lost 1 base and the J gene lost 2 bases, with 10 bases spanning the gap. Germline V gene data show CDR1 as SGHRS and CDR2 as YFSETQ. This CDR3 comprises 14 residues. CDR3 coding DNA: TGCGCCAGCAGCTTGTCGGGGTCTGCCTACGAGCAGTACTTC. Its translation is CASSLSGSAYEQYF.

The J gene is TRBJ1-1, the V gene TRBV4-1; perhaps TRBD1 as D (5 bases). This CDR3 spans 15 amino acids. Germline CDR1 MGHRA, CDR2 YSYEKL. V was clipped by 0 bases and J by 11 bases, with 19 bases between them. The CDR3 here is CASSQEAGVGAGAFF. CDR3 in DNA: TGCGCCAGCAGCCAAGAAGCGGGTGTCGGGGCTGGTGCTTTCTTT.

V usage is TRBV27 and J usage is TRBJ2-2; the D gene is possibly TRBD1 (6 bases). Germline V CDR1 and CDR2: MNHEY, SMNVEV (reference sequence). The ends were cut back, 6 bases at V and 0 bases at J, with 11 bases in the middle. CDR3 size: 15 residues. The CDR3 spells CASRETGSNTGELFF. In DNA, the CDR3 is TGTGCCAGCAGAGAGACAGGCTCGAACACCGGGGAGCTGTTTTTT.

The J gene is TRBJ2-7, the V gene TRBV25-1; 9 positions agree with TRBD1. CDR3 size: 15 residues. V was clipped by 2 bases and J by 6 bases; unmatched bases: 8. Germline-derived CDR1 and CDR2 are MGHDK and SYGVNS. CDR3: CASSEGGTGWREQYF. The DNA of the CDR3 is TGTGCCAGCAGTGAAGGAGGGACAGGGTGGCGCGAGCAGTACTTC.

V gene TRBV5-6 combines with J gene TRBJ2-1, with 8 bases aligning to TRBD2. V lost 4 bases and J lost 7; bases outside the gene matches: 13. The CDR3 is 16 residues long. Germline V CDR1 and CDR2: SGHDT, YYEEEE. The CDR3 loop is CASSPTGLVEGNEQFF. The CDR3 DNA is TGTGCCAGCAGCCCGACGGGACTAGTCGAAGGGAATGAGCAGTTCTTC.

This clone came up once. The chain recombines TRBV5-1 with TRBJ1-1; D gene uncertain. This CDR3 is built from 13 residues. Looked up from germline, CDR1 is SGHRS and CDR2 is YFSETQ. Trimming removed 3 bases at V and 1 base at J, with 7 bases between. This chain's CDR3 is CASSSTKNTEAFF. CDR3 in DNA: TGCGCCAGCAGCTCGACAAAGAACACTGAAGCTTTCTTT.

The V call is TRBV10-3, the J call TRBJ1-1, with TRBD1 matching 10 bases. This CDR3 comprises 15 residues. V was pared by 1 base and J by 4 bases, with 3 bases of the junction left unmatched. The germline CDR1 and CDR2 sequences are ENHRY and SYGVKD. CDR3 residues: CAISELGQGTTEAFF. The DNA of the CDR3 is TGTGCCATCAGTGAGTTGGGACAGGGGACCACTGAAGCTTTCTTT.

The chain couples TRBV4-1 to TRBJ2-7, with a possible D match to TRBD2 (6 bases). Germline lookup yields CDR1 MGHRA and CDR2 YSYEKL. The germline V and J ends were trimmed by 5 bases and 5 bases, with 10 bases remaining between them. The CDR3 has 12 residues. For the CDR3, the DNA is TGCGCCAGCAGCGGTTCGGGGGACGAGCAGTACTTC. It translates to CASSGSGDEQYF.

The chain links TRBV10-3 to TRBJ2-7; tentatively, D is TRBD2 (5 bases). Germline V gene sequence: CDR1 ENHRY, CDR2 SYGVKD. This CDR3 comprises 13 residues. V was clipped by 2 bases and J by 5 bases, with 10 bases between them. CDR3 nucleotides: TGTGCCATCAGTGAGCCCCTGGGAGACGAGCAGTACTTC. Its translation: CAISEPLGDEQYF.

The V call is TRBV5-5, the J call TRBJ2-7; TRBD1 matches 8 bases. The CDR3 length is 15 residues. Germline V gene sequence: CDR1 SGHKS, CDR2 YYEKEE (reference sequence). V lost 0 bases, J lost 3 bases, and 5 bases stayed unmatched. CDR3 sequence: CASSLAGQVFYEQYF. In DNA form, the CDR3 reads TGTGCCAGCAGCTTGGCGGGACAGGTTTTCTACGAGCAGTACTTC.

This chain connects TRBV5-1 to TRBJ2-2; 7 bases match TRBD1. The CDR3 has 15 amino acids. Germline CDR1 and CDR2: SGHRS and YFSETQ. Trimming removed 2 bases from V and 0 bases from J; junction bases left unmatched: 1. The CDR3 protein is CASSLGTANTGELFF. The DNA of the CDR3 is TGCGCCAGCAGCTTAGGGACAGCGAACACCGGGGAGCTGTTTTTT.

CDR3 region: CASSYSGVRTKNIQYF. In DNA form, the CDR3 reads TGTGCCAGCAGTTATAGCGGGGTTCGTACCAAAAACATTCAGTACTTC. V and J are TRBV27 and TRBJ2-4; 8 bases fit TRBD2. Trimming cost V 4 bases and J 2 bases; bases outside gene matches: 7. The CDR3 has 16 amino acids. The germline CDR1 and CDR2 sequences are MNHEY and SMNVEV (reference sequence).

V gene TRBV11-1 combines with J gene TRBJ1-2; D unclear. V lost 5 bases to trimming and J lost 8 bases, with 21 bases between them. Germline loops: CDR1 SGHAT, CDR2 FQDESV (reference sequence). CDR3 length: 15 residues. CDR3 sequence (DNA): TGTGCCAGCAGCCCTACTGCCCAAACCCGAGCCGGCTACACCTTC. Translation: CASSPTAQTRAGYTF.

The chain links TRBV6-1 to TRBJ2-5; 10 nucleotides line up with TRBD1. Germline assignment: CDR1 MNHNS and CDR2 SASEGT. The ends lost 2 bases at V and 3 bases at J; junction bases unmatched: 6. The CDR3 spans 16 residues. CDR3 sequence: CASSEFRTGGKETQYF. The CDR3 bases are TGTGCCAGCAGTGAATTTCGGACAGGGGGAAAAGAGACCCAGTACTTC.

As DNA, the CDR3 is TGTGCCAGTAGTATAGATCGGGACAGGGTATTATATGGCTACACCTTC. Translating it yields CASSIDRDRVLYGYTF. The J gene is TRBJ1-2, the V gene TRBV19, with 9 nucleotides matching TRBD1. The CDR3 extends over 16 amino acids. Trimming took 0 bases from V and 5 from J; bases not matched to a gene: 7. CDR1 LNHDA and CDR2 SQIVND come from the germline V gene (reference sequence).

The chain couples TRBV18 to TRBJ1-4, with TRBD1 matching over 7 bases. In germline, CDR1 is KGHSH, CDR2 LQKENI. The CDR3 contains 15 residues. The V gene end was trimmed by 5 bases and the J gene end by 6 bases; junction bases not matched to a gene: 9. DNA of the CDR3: TGTGCCAGCTCAGGCTCCGGGACAGCTTATGAAAAACTGTTTTTT. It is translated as CASSGSGTAYEKLFF.

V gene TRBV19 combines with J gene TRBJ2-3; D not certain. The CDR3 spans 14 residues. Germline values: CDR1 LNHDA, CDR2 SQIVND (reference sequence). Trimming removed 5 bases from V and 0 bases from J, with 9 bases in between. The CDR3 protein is CASSRGGSTDTQYF. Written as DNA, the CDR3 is TGTGCCAGTAGTCGTGGCGGAAGCACAGATACGCAGTATTTT.